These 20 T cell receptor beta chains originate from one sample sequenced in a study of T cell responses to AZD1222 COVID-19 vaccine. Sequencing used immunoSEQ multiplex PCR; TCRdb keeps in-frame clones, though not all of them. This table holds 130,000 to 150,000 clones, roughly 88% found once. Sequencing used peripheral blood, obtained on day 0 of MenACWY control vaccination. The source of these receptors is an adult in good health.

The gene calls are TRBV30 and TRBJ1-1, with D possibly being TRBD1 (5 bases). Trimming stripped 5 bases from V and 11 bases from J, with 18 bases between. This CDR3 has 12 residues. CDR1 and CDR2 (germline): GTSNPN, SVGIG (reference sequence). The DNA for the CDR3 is TGTGCCTGGGGATCAGGGAGCCGGAAGGCTTTCTTT. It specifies CAWGSGSRKAFF.

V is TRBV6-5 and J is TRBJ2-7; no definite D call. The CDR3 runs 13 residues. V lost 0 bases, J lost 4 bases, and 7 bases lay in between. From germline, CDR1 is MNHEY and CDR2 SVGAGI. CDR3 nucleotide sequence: TGTGCCAGCAGTTACTCGGCAGAATACGAGCAGTACTTC. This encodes CASSYSAEYEQYF.

The CDR3 spells CSVGRGGNTEAFF. CDR3 nucleotide sequence: TGCAGCGTTGGGCGGGGAGGGAACACTGAAGCTTTCTTT. The J gene is TRBJ1-1, the V gene TRBV29-1, with D unclear. Per the germline V gene, CDR1 is SQVTM and CDR2 is ANQGSEA. CDR3 length: 13 residues. Trimming pared 4 bases from V and 1 base from J, leaving 10 bases between.

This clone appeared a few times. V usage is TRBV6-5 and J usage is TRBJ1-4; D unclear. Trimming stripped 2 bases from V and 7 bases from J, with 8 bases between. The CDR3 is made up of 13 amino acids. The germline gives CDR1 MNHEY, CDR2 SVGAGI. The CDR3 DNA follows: TGTGCCAGCAGTTACGATTTCGGTGAAAAACTGTTTTTT. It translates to CASSYDFGEKLFF.

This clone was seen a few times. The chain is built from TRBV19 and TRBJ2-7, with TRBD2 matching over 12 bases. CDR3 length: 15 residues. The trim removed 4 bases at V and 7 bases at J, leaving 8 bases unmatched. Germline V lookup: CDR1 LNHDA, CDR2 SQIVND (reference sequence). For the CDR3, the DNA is TGTGCCAGTAGTACTACTAGCGGGAGGCGTTCAGAGCAGTACTTC. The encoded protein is CASSTTSGRRSEQYF.

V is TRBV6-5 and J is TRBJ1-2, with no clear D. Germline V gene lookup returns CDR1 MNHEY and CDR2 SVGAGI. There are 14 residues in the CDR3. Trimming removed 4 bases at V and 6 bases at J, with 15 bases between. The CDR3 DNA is TGTGCCAGCAGTTTCGCACCGCCGTGGGATGGCTACACCTTC. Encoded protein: CASSFAPPWDGYTF.

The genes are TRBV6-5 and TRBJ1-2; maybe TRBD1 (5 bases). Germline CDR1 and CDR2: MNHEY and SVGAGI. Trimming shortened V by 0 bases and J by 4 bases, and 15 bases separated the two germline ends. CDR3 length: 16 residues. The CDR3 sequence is CASSYSSGGTSYGYTF. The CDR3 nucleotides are TGTGCCAGCAGTTACTCGAGTGGGGGTACTAGCTATGGCTACACCTTC.

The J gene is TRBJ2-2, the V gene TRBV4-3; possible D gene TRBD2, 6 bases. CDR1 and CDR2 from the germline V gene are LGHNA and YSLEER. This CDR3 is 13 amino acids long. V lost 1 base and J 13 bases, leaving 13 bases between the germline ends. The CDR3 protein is CASSQAGTPLLFF. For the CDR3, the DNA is TGCGCCAGCAGCCAAGCAGGGACTCCTCTGCTGTTTTTT.

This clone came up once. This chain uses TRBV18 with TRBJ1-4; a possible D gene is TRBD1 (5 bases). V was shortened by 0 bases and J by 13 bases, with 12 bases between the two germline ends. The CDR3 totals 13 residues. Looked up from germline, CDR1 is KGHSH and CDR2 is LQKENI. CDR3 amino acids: CASSPPGSGRLFF. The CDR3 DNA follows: TGTGCCAGCTCACCACCGGGGTCGGGGCGACTGTTTTTT.

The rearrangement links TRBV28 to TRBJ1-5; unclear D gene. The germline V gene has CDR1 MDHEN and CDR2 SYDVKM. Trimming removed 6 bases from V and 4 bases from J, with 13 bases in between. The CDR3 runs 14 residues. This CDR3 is CASSDGRLNQPQHF. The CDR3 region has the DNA TGTGCCAGCAGCGACGGACGCCTAAATCAGCCCCAGCATTTT.

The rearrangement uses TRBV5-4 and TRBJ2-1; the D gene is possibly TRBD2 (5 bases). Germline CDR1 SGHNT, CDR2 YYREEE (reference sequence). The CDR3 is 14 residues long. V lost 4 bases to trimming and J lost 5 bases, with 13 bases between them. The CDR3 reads CASSTRTSDNEQFF. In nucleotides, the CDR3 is TGTGCCAGCAGCACCCGGACTTCCGACAATGAGCAGTTCTTC.

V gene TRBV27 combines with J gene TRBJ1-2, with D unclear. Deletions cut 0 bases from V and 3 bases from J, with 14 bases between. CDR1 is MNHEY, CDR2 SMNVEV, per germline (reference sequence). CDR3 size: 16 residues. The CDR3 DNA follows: TGTGCCAGCAGTTTATCAGCGGGCTATGGGGACTATGGCTACACCTTC. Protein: CASSLSAGYGDYGYTF.

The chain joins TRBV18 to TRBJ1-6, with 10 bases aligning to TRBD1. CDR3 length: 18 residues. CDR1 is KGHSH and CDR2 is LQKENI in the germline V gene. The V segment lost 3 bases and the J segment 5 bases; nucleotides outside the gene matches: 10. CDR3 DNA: TGTGCCAGCTCACCCGGATCGACAGGGGGCCTGGATAATTCACCCCTCCACTTT. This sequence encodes CASSPGSTGGLDNSPLHF.

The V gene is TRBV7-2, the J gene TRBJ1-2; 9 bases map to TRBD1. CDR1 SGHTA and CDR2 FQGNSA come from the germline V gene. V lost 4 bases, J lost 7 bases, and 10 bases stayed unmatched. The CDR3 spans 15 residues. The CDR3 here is CASSSQQGALGGYTF. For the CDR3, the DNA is TGTGCCAGCAGCTCACAACAGGGGGCTTTGGGTGGCTACACCTTC.

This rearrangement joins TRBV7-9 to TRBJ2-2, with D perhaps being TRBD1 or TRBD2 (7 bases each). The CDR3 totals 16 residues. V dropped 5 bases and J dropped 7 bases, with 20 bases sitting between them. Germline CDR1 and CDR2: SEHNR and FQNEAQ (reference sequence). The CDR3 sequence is CASSPPGGGRSGELFF. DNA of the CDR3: TGTGCCAGCAGCCCCCCAGGGGGGGGGCGTAGCGGGGAGCTGTTTTTT.

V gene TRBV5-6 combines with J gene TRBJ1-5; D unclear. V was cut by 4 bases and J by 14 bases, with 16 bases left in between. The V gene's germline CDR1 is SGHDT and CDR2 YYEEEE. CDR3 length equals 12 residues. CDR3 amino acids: CASSQPTSEEHF. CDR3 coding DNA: TGTGCCAGCAGCCAACCGACGTCTGAGGAGCATTTT.

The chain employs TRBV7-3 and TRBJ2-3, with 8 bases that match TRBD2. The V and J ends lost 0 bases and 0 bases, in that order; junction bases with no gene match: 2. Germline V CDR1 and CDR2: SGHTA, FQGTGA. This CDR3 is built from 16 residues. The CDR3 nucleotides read TGTGCCAGCAGCTTAACTAGCGGGGCTAGCACAGATACGCAGTATTTT. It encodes CASSLTSGASTDTQYF.

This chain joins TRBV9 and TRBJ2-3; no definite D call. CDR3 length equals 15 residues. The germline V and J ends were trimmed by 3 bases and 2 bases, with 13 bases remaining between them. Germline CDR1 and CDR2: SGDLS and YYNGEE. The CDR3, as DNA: TGTGCCAGCAGCGCTCAGAGGACCTACACAGATACGCAGTATTTT. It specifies CASSAQRTYTDTQYF.

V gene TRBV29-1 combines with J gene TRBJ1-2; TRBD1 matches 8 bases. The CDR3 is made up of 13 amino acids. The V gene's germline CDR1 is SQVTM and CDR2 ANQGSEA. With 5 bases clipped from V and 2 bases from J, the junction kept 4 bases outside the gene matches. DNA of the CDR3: TGCAGCGTTTCGCGACAGGGGAACTATGGCTACACCTTC. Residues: CSVSRQGNYGYTF.

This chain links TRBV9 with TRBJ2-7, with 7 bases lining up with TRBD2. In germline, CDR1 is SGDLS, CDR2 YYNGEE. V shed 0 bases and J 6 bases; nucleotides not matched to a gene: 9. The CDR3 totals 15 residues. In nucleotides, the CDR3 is TGTGCCAGCAGCGTAGGAGTTGGCGGGAGCTGCGAGCAGTACTTC. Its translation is CASSVGVGGSCEQYF.